These 32 T cell receptor beta chains were sequenced from one sample in a study of blood T cell repertoires in COVID-19. TCRdb's copy holds only in-frame clones and misses some; the assay was immunoSEQ multiplex PCR. The table lists about 280,000 clones, nearly 90% of them singletons. The source material was peripheral blood. The receptors were sampled from a man aged 18 to 30 with active or convalescent COVID-19.

The chain combines TRBV6-1 with TRBJ1-2; 10 bases map to TRBD1. The germline V gene has CDR1 MNHNS and CDR2 SASEGT. Trimming at V came to 1 base and at J to 4 bases, leaving 3 bases not matched to a gene. The CDR3 has 15 residues. The CDR3 nucleotides read TGTGCCAGCAGTGAAGGGGACAGGGGTCTCTATGGCTACACCTTC. Encoded protein: CASSEGDRGLYGYTF.

The chain has TRBV25-1 and TRBJ2-2; TRBD2 aligns across 7 bases. Unmatched junction bases numbered 6, after V lost 5 bases and J lost 6 bases. The CDR3 consists of 14 residues. Per the germline V gene, CDR1 is MGHDK and CDR2 is SYGVNS. CDR3 protein: CASSPSRGAGELFF. The CDR3, as DNA: TGTGCCAGCAGTCCCAGCCGGGGGGCCGGGGAGCTGTTTTTT.

The chain recombines TRBV12-3 or TRBV12-4 with TRBJ2-3; 8 positions agree with TRBD2. The CDR3 spans 12 residues. After removal of 6 bases from V and 9 bases from J, the junction contained 5 bases not matched to a gene. The DNA for the CDR3 is TGTGCCAGCAGGCGCCCGGGGGGGACGCAGTATTTT. Its translation is CASRRPGGTQYF.

This chain joins TRBV27 and TRBJ1-1; D call uncertain. CDR3 size: 14 residues. Germline lookup yields CDR1 MNHEY and CDR2 SMNVEV (reference sequence). The germline V and J ends were trimmed by 3 bases and 3 bases, with 11 bases remaining between them. This chain's CDR3 is CASSLRISDTEAFF. For the CDR3, the DNA is TGTGCCAGCAGTTTGCGCATCTCGGACACTGAAGCTTTCTTT.

The V gene is TRBV11-2, the J gene TRBJ2-5; 9 bases are a match to TRBD2. The J segment lost 5 bases and the V segment lost 4 bases, leaving 11 bases of the junction unmatched. Germline CDR1 reads SGHAT; CDR2 reads FQNNGV. The CDR3 spans 16 residues. CDR3 bases: TGTGCCAGCAGCTCCCTAGCGGGGCCCCCACAGGAGACCCAGTACTTC. Protein product: CASSSLAGPPQETQYF.

This chain joins TRBV5-6 and TRBJ1-6; D is perhaps TRBD1 (6 bases). This CDR3 region has 15 residues. The V end was cut by 2 bases, the J end by 6 bases, with 12 bases between. Germline assignment: CDR1 SGHDT and CDR2 YYEEEE. Here the CDR3 reads CASSFFRQVNSPLHF. The CDR3 DNA is TGTGCCAGCAGCTTTTTTCGACAGGTTAATTCACCCCTCCACTTT.

The J gene is TRBJ1-5, the V gene TRBV7-8; 9 nucleotides agree with TRBD1. The ends lost 5 bases at V and 4 bases at J; junction bases unmatched: 6. The CDR3 totals 15 residues. Germline CDR1 and CDR2: SGHVS and FQNEAQ. CDR3 in amino acids: CASSIYRGPNQPQHF. DNA of the CDR3: TGTGCCAGCAGCATCTACAGGGGGCCAAATCAGCCCCAGCATTTT.

The chain recombines TRBV15 with TRBJ1-1; 8 nucleotides align to TRBD1. V was pared by 6 bases and J by 1 base, with 4 bases of the junction left unmatched. Germline values: CDR1 LNHNV, CDR2 YYDKDF (reference sequence). This CDR3 contains 14 residues. In DNA, the CDR3 is TGTGCCACCAGTAAGACAGGGGCGAACACTGAAGCTTTCTTT. Protein product: CATSKTGANTEAFF.

The chain links TRBV5-6 to TRBJ2-1, with 8 nucleotides matching TRBD2. V lost 2 bases, J lost 0 bases, and 1 base stayed unmatched. Germline V gene sequence: CDR1 SGHDT, CDR2 YYEEEE. The CDR3 extends over 15 amino acids. CDR3 protein: CASSLAGDSYNEQFF. CDR3 coding DNA: TGTGCCAGCAGCTTAGCGGGGGACTCCTACAATGAGCAGTTCTTC.

This chain links TRBV29-1 with TRBJ1-1, with a tentative D call TRBD1 (5 bases). Trimming cost V 6 bases and J 1 base, with 15 bases left between them. This CDR3 is built from 14 residues. Germline CDR1 SQVTM, CDR2 ANQGSEA. For the CDR3, the DNA is TGCAGCGTCTCTCACGGGGGGACGAACACTGAAGCTTTCTTT. This codes for CSVSHGGTNTEAFF. The full variable domain, completed using reference TRBV29-1 and TRBJ1-1, is SAVISQKPSRDICQRGTSLTIQCQVDSQVTMMFWYRQQPGQSLTLIATANQGSEATYESGFVIDKFPISRPNLTFSTLTVSNMSPEDSSIYLCSVSHGGTNTEAFFGQGTRLTVV.

The V and J genes are TRBV2 and TRBJ2-7; perhaps TRBD2 as D (6 bases). This CDR3 spans 13 amino acids. Trimming pared 6 bases from V and 0 bases from J, leaving 9 bases between. From germline, CDR1 is SNHLY and CDR2 FYNNEI. CDR3 sequence reads: CASRGTASYEQYF. CDR3 bases: TGTGCCAGCAGGGGGACTGCCTCCTACGAGCAGTACTTC. The variable domain in full, with the rest retrieved from reference TRBV2 and TRBJ2-7, is EPEVTQTPSHQVTQMGQEVILRCVPISNHLYFYWYRQILGQKVEFLVSFYNNEISEKSEIFDDQFSVERPDGSNFTLKIRSTKLEDSAMYFCASRGTASYEQYFGPGTRLTVT.

The chain joins TRBV9 to TRBJ2-7; 7 bases line up with TRBD1. The CDR3 runs 13 residues. CDR1 and CDR2 from the germline V gene are SGDLS and YYNGEE. J was trimmed by 4 bases and V by 4 bases; bases with no gene match: 5. The DNA of the CDR3 is TGTGCCAGCAGCCCACCGACAGGGTACGAGCAGTACTTC. It translates to CASSPPTGYEQYF.

The chain has TRBV10-3 and TRBJ2-2, with 8 bases matching TRBD2. With 3 bases clipped from V and 7 bases from J, the junction kept 10 bases outside the gene matches. This CDR3 is built from 16 residues. Germline lookup yields CDR1 ENHRY and CDR2 SYGVKD. This CDR3 is CAISDPGRGESGELFF. The DNA of the CDR3 is TGTGCCATCAGTGATCCCGGGAGGGGAGAGAGCGGGGAGCTGTTTTTT.

The chain carries TRBV4-2 and TRBJ2-3; 14 bases line up with TRBD2. Germline V gene lookup returns CDR1 LGHNA and CDR2 YNFKEQ. This CDR3 is built from 19 residues. V lost 3 bases and J lost 0; bases outside the gene matches: 8. CDR3 coding DNA: TGTGCCAGCAGCCAGCGTATGACTAGCGGGGGGGCCAGCACAGATACGCAGTATTTT. This codes for CASSQRMTSGGASTDTQYF.

The chain uses TRBV9 and TRBJ1-2, with 7 positions matching TRBD1. Germline V gene data show CDR1 as SGDLS and CDR2 as YYNGEE. The V segment lost 4 bases and the J segment 1 base; nucleotides outside the gene matches: 16. The CDR3 length is 18 residues. The CDR3 coding sequence is TGTGCCAGCAGCCCGAGGGGGCGAACAGGGGCGGGTAACTATGGCTACACCTTC. Its protein product is CASSPRGRTGAGNYGYTF.

The chain has TRBV9 and TRBJ1-2; 9 nucleotides line up with TRBD1. The CDR3 covers 13 residues. With V trimmed by 3 bases and J by 8 bases, 5 bases remained unmatched. Germline values: CDR1 SGDLS, CDR2 YYNGEE. CDR3 amino acids: CASSEGTGLGYTF. The CDR3 DNA sequence: TGTGCCAGCAGCGAGGGGACAGGGCTGGGCTACACCTTC.

The rearrangement uses TRBV5-4 and TRBJ2-7; D is unresolved. Germline V gene data show CDR1 as SGHNT and CDR2 as YYREEE (reference sequence). This CDR3 spans 14 amino acids. Trimming took 5 bases from V and 0 from J, leaving 12 bases between them. CDR3 nucleotides: TGTGCCAGCAGTTTTCAGGCTAACTCCTACGAGCAGTACTTC. It is translated as CASSFQANSYEQYF.

V and J are TRBV27 and TRBJ1-4; TRBD1 matches 8 bases. V dropped 3 bases and J dropped 3; count of bases not matched to a gene: 6. The germline V gene encodes CDR1 MNHEY and CDR2 SMNVEV (reference sequence). The CDR3 length is 16 residues. The CDR3 DNA reads TGTGCCAGCAGTTTGGACAGGGAGGAGGCTAATGAAAAACTGTTTTTT. Translation gives CASSLDREEANEKLFF.

The chain is built from TRBV19 and TRBJ2-3; the match to TRBD1 covers 7 bases. The CDR3 is made up of 16 amino acids. Germline V CDR1 and CDR2: LNHDA, SQIVND (reference sequence). Unmatched junction bases numbered 9, after V lost 4 bases and J lost 2 bases. The CDR3 bases are TGTGCCAGTAGTACCTGGACAGGCCTTTACACAGATACGCAGTATTTT. This gives the protein CASSTWTGLYTDTQYF.

This clone has only one observation. V gene TRBV5-6 combines with J gene TRBJ1-1; D unclear. The germline CDR1 and CDR2 sequences are SGHDT and YYEEEE. The CDR3 loop spans 13 amino acids. V was shortened by 6 bases and J by 0 bases, with 9 bases between the two germline ends. CDR3: CASTSSVNTEAFF. CDR3 in DNA: TGTGCCAGCACCTCGTCGGTGAACACTGAAGCTTTCTTT.

This chain joins TRBV11-2 and TRBJ1-6; no firm D call. The CDR3 length is 14 residues. V shed 1 base and J shed 7 bases, with 8 bases lying between them. Per the germline V gene, CDR1 is SGHAT and CDR2 is FQNNGV. The chain's CDR3 is CASSLGAGNSPLHF. CDR3 bases: TGTGCCAGCAGCTTAGGGGCGGGCAATTCACCCCTCCACTTT.

This sequence joins TRBV6-6 and TRBJ2-1; TRBD2 agrees at 15 bases. V shed 4 bases and J 7 bases; nucleotides not matched to a gene: 5. CDR1 is MNHNY and CDR2 is SVGAGI in the germline V gene (reference sequence). The CDR3 is 16 residues long. Written as DNA, the CDR3 is TGTGCCAGCAGTTCTGGACTAGCGGGGGGGCAAAATGAGCAGTTCTTC. This translates into CASSSGLAGGQNEQFF.

The chain carries TRBV7-2 and TRBJ1-5; no clear D. V was pared by 5 bases and J by 0 bases, with 5 bases between. Germline V gene data show CDR1 as SGHTA and CDR2 as FQGNSA. The CDR3 spans 13 residues. The CDR3 bases are TGTGCCAGCAGCGTTAATAGCAATCAGCCCCAGCATTTT. It encodes CASSVNSNQPQHF.

The rearrangement joins TRBV27 to TRBJ1-1; 8 bases are shared with TRBD1. CDR3 length: 13 residues. The germline V gene encodes CDR1 MNHEY and CDR2 SMNVEV (reference sequence). Unmatched junction bases numbered 3, after V lost 8 bases and J lost 1 base. The CDR3 protein is CASLGQENTEAFF. The CDR3 nucleotides read TGTGCCAGCCTGGGACAGGAGAACACTGAAGCTTTCTTT.

V is TRBV9 and J is TRBJ2-1, with 9 nucleotides matching TRBD1. V lost 3 bases to trimming and J lost 7 bases; unmatched junction nucleotides: 11. This CDR3 contains 16 residues. Germline V gene sequence: CDR1 SGDLS, CDR2 YYNGEE. The CDR3 nucleotides are TGTGCCAGCAGCGCGGCCCGGGACAGGGTGGTTAATGAGCAGTTCTTC. Translating it yields CASSAARDRVVNEQFF.

This clone was detected once. This chain connects TRBV6-5 to TRBJ2-1; 10 positions agree with TRBD2. CDR1 and CDR2 (germline): MNHEY, SVGAGI. CDR3 length: 15 amino acids. Losses at the gene ends were 6 bases for V and 4 bases for J; bases not matched to a gene: 6. The DNA for the CDR3 is TGTGCCAGCAGGGGGAGCGGGGGGGCTTACAATGAGCAGTTCTTC. The encoded protein is CASRGSGGAYNEQFF.

This clone was found a few times. This chain connects TRBV11-2 to TRBJ1-2; D not resolved. The V gene's germline CDR1 is SGHAT and CDR2 FQNNGV. The CDR3 covers 12 residues. Trimming removed 7 bases from V and 6 bases from J, with 12 bases in between. CDR3 sequence reads: CASTLRGDGYTF. The DNA of the CDR3 is TGTGCCAGCACCCTACGGGGTGATGGCTACACCTTC.

The chain carries TRBV12-3 or TRBV12-4 and TRBJ1-2; perhaps TRBD1 as D (5 bases). The CDR3 spans 13 residues. Trimming pared 3 bases from V and 6 bases from J, leaving 11 bases between. CDR3 amino acids: CASSFRVWDGYTF. In DNA form, the CDR3 reads TGTGCCAGCAGTTTCAGGGTCTGGGATGGCTACACCTTC.

The chain is built from TRBV12-3 or TRBV12-4 and TRBJ2-1; D gene uncertain. The CDR3 totals 12 residues. V was pared by 6 bases and J by 7 bases, with 10 bases between. The CDR3 reads CASSLPQNEQFF. Written as DNA, the CDR3 is TGTGCCAGCAGCCTCCCCCAGAATGAGCAGTTCTTC.

J is TRBJ1-2 and V is TRBV29-1; maybe TRBD1 (6 bases). The CDR3 is 12 residues long. V dropped 2 bases and J dropped 4 bases, with 8 bases sitting between them. Germline values: CDR1 SQVTM, CDR2 ANQGSEA. The CDR3 sequence is CSVEQDSYGYTF. In DNA form, the CDR3 reads TGCAGCGTTGAACAGGACAGCTATGGCTACACCTTC.

The table lists this clone with a count of one. This sequence joins TRBV19 and TRBJ2-7, with D tentatively TRBD1 (6 bases). The germline V gene has CDR1 LNHDA and CDR2 SQIVND (reference sequence). V dropped 1 base and J dropped 5 bases, with 12 bases sitting between them. The CDR3 length is 14 residues. The CDR3 DNA reads TGTGCCAGTAGTATAGTGCACAGGGCGGACGAGCAGTACTTC. It specifies CASSIVHRADEQYF.

This clone was observed a handful of times. V and J are TRBV12-2 and TRBJ1-3; the table gives TRBD1 as D, unverified against the DNA. TRBV12-2 is a known pseudogene. This CDR3 contains 17 residues. The CDR3 sequence is CASRIRDRNSSGNTIYF. The DNA of the CDR3 is TGTGCAAGTCGCATCCGGGACAGGAATAGCTCTGGAAACACCATATATTTT.